The clone carrying this TCR beta chain was recorded only once. No antigen is known for it. Profiled with immunoSEQ multiplex PCR; TCRdb holds only in-frame clones, not every one. The sample yields just over 2,000,000 clones, about 95% seen once. The V end was cut by 1 base, the J end by 4 bases, with 12 bases between. Per germline, CDR1 WSHSY and CDR2 SAAADI. The CDR3 consists of 15 residues. All donors qualified as healthy HIV-negative adults and had experienced no recent acute infections or vaccinations. The data belong to a study of shared clonotypes between healthy human individuals. Overall study context: For every donor, three CD4 naive, three CD4 memory, two CD8 naive and one CD8 memory plates were used.

Study results and caveats: Naive CD4 clonotypes were shared across a handful of donors at about 5.3%.

The sequence was collected from a young man in good health. The gene calls are TRBV10-2 and TRBJ2-3; D gene uncertain. The sequenced sample was naive CD4+ T cells sorted from blood. Subset here: CD45RA+ positively selected. CDR3 sequence: CASSEFTAGSDTQYF. The DNA for the CDR3 is TGCGCCAGCAGTGAGTTCACGGCAGGTTCAGATACGCAGTATTTT.